Presented here are 16 T cell receptor beta chains from one specimen sequenced in a study of shared clonotypes between healthy human individuals (dated by TCRdb to the early 2020s). Libraries were constructed by the immunoSEQ multiplex PCR assay. Sourced from immuneACCESS, this table was stored by TCRdb with only in-frame sequences that have V and J called. A share of the clones is absent; for the studies checked, an unresolved V gene accounts for under half, and the remainder has no known explanation. The sample has 450,000 to 600,000 clones on record, around 79% of them singletons. The ten largest account for about 12% of the sample. The sample comprised PBMCs. The receptors were gathered from a woman aged 40 to 50 in good health. Some clones in this sample may be carry-over from other donors' samples.

The chain combines TRBV19 with TRBJ2-7; 7 nucleotides match TRBD1. Germline lookup yields CDR1 LNHDA and CDR2 SQIVND (reference sequence). V was pared by 4 bases and J by 3 bases, with 3 bases of the junction left unmatched. This CDR3 is 13 amino acids long. CDR3 nucleotides: TGTGCCAGTAGTAGTTCAGGGGGCTACGAGCAGTACTTC. It is translated as CASSSSGGYEQYF.

V and J are TRBV2 and TRBJ2-4, with D tentatively TRBD1 (5 bases). The CDR3 is 15 residues long. Between the trimmed V and J ends, which lost 6 bases and 8 bases, there was a span of 20 bases. Germline values: CDR1 SNHLY, CDR2 FYNNEI. The CDR3 coding sequence is TGTGCCAGCAGCATTAGCAGGGTCCCCTGGGACATTCAGTACTTC. Amino acid sequence: CASSISRVPWDIQYF.

CDR3 protein: CAWRGGRMTDTQYF. The CDR3 coding sequence is TGTGCCTGGAGGGGCGGGAGAATGACAGATACGCAGTATTTT. The rearrangement links TRBV30 to TRBJ2-3; 7 bases line up with TRBD2. The CDR3 has 14 residues. V was pared by 3 bases and J by 3 bases, with 6 bases of the junction left unmatched. CDR1 is GTSNPN, CDR2 SVGIG, per germline (reference sequence).

The chain recombines TRBV6-5 with TRBJ2-7, with a possible D match to TRBD2 (5 bases). Between the trimmed V and J ends, which lost 6 bases and 6 bases, there was a span of 18 bases. The germline gives CDR1 MNHEY, CDR2 SVGAGI. CDR3 length: 14 residues. The CDR3 coding sequence is TGTGCCAGCAGACGCGGGTCCGACGCCTCCGAGCAGTACTTC. It is translated as CASRRGSDASEQYF.

The V and J genes are TRBV11-3 and TRBJ2-3; no clear D. The CDR3 covers 14 residues. Germline V gene data show CDR1 as SGHNT and CDR2 as YENEEA. V lost 5 bases and J lost 0, with 9 bases in between. The CDR3 sequence is CASSTDASTDTQYF. DNA of the CDR3: TGTGCCAGCAGCACGGACGCCAGCACAGATACGCAGTATTTT. The variable domain in full, completed from reference TRBV11-3 and TRBJ2-3, reads EAGVVQSPRYKIIEKKQPVAFWCNPISGHNTLYWYLQNLGQGPELLIRYENEEAVDDSQLPKDRFSAERLKGVDSTLKIQPAELGDSAVYLCASSTDASTDTQYFGPGTRLTVL.

The CDR3 DNA sequence: TGTGCCAGCAGCTTCCTTCGGGGACAGGGGGCCTACGAGCAGTACTTC. The encoded protein is CASSFLRGQGAYEQYF. The gene calls are TRBV5-6 and TRBJ2-7; 11 bases fit TRBD1. The CDR3 runs 16 residues. The V gene's germline CDR1 is SGHDT and CDR2 YYEEEE. V lost 2 bases and J lost 2; bases outside the gene matches: 6.

The chain recombines TRBV5-4 with TRBJ2-1, with TRBD1 identical over 7 bases. Germline values: CDR1 SGHNT, CDR2 YYREEE (reference sequence). Losses at the gene ends were 4 bases for V and 6 bases for J; bases not matched to a gene: 10. The CDR3 length is 15 residues. The CDR3 DNA follows: TGTGCCAGCAGCCGGGACAGACCCTCTGGCAATGAGCAGTTCTTC. It codes for CASSRDRPSGNEQFF.

The chain is built from TRBV6-6 and TRBJ2-2, with TRBD1 as a possible D gene (5 bases). The ends were cut back, 4 bases at V and 3 bases at J, with 9 bases in the middle. CDR3 size: 14 residues. CDR1 and CDR2 (germline): MNHNY, SVGAGI (reference sequence). CDR3 loop: CASSSSGHTGELFF. DNA of the CDR3: TGTGCCAGCAGTTCGTCAGGGCACACCGGGGAGCTGTTTTTT.

A few counts support this clone. V gene TRBV5-4 combines with J gene TRBJ2-5; possible D gene TRBD1, 6 bases. V dropped 7 bases and J dropped 2 bases, with 9 bases sitting between them. Germline V gene sequence: CDR1 SGHNT, CDR2 YYREEE (reference sequence). The CDR3 extends over 12 amino acids. In DNA form, the CDR3 reads TGTGCCAGCCGGGACACACAAGAGACCCAGTACTTC. Protein product: CASRDTQETQYF.

This clone was observed a handful of times. This chain's CDR3 is CASSLDGAGGTF. The CDR3 DNA reads TGTGCCAGCAGCTTAGATGGGGCAGGGGGGACCTTC. The chain recombines TRBV7-2 with TRBJ1-2; TRBD1 matches 7 bases. V dropped 1 base and J dropped 14; count of bases not matched to a gene: 7. Germline values: CDR1 SGHTA, CDR2 FQGNSA. CDR3 length equals 12 residues.

The rearrangement links TRBV6-5 to TRBJ1-2; 9 positions match TRBD1. The CDR3 has 13 residues. V shed 7 bases, J shed 4 bases, and the junction held 4 bases outside the gene matches. Germline V gives CDR1 MNHEY, CDR2 SVGAGI. CDR3 sequence reads: CASTLGQGYGYTF. Written as DNA, the CDR3 is TGTGCCAGCACCCTGGGACAGGGCTATGGCTACACCTTC.

The chain recombines TRBV2 with TRBJ1-2; D may be TRBD1 (6 bases). The germline V gene encodes CDR1 SNHLY and CDR2 FYNNEI. There are 14 residues in the CDR3. V gave up 6 bases and J gave up 3 bases, with 14 bases separating them. CDR3: CASRRTALYYGYTF. Written as DNA, the CDR3 is TGTGCCAGCAGACGGACAGCGCTTTACTATGGCTACACCTTC.

This clone was counted a few times. V usage is TRBV19 and J usage is TRBJ1-5, with 7 bases that match TRBD1. Trimming at V came to 9 bases and at J to 9 bases, leaving 11 bases not matched to a gene. Germline assignment: CDR1 LNHDA and CDR2 SQIVND (reference sequence). This CDR3 region has 13 residues. The CDR3 coding sequence is TGTGCCAGCGGACAGGTACCAAACTCGCCCCAGCATTTT. This translates into CASGQVPNSPQHF. Combining the CDR3 with reference TRBV19 and TRBJ1-5 gives the whole variable domain DGGITQSPKYLFRKEGQNVTLSCEQNLNHDAMYWYRQDPGQGLRLIYYSQIVNDFQKGDIAEGYSVSREKKESFPLTVTSAQKNPTAFYLCASGQVPNSPQHFGDGTRLSIL.

Comment on this clone: A far larger clone is a single base away, which makes a read error likely. The chain uses TRBV25-1 and TRBJ1-5; D is undetermined. V shed 6 bases and J shed 3 bases, with 15 bases lying between them. CDR1 and CDR2 (germline): MGHDK, SYGVNS. There are 15 residues in the CDR3. The CDR3 region is CASSPSVGINQPQHF. CDR3 bases: TGTGCCAGCAGCCCATCCGTGGGGATCAATCAGCCCCAGCATTTT.

The chain joins TRBV9 to TRBJ2-7; D is undetermined. Trimming took off 0 bases at V and 0 bases at J, with 7 bases between the two ends. The germline V gene encodes CDR1 SGDLS and CDR2 YYNGEE. The CDR3 consists of 14 residues. CDR3 protein: CASSVGQNSYEQYF. CDR3 coding DNA: TGTGCCAGCAGCGTAGGCCAGAACTCCTACGAGCAGTACTTC.

The sample holds one count of this clone. The rearrangement joins TRBV5-1 to TRBJ2-4; the match to TRBD1 covers 8 bases. After removal of 4 bases from V and 7 bases from J, the junction contained 4 bases not matched to a gene. Looked up from germline, CDR1 is SGHRS and CDR2 is YFSETQ. CDR3 length: 13 residues. CDR3 region: CASSQGAQNIQYF. For the CDR3, the DNA is TGCGCCAGCAGCCAGGGGGCGCAGAACATTCAGTACTTC.